Each of the 27 T cell receptor beta chains below was sequenced from the same sample in a study of blood T cell repertoires in COVID-19. Libraries were prepared by immunoSEQ multiplex PCR; TCRdb keeps only in-frame clonotypes and omits some of them. This table has approximately 190,000 clones, about nine tenths appearing once. Sequenced: peripheral blood. The origin of the receptors is a man in his 70s with active or convalescent COVID-19.

The chain has TRBV2 and TRBJ2-3; TRBD2 matches 7 bases. CDR1 and CDR2 from the germline V gene are SNHLY and FYNNEI. The junction had 12 bases not matched to a gene; V was cut back by 3 bases and J by 3 bases. The CDR3 has 17 residues. Here the CDR3 reads CASSESPSSGKTDTQYF. CDR3 in DNA: TGTGCCAGCAGTGAGTCCCCTTCTAGCGGAAAGACAGATACGCAGTATTTT. Full variable domain (missing parts from reference TRBV2 and TRBJ2-3): EPEVTQTPSHQVTQMGQEVILRCVPISNHLYFYWYRQILGQKVEFLVSFYNNEISEKSEIFDDQFSVERPDGSNFTLKIRSTKLEDSAMYFCASSESPSSGKTDTQYFGPGTRLTVL.

The chain is built from TRBV7-9 and TRBJ2-3, with D hard to call. V was shortened by 3 bases and J by 5 bases, with 18 bases between the two germline ends. The CDR3 contains 16 residues. CDR1 SEHNR and CDR2 FQNEAQ come from the germline V gene (reference sequence). The CDR3 DNA reads TGTGCCAGCAGCTTTTTGTTCGGCGGAATGGTAGATACGCAGTATTTT. This encodes CASSFLFGGMVDTQYF.

The chain combines TRBV28 with TRBJ1-5; 9 nucleotides agree with TRBD1. The CDR3 loop spans 18 amino acids. Trimming took 3 bases from V and 2 from J; bases not matched to a gene: 11. The germline V gene encodes CDR1 MDHEN and CDR2 SYDVKM. CDR3 protein: CASSFGGGQGFGNQPQHF. CDR3 DNA: TGTGCCAGCAGTTTTGGTGGAGGACAGGGGTTTGGCAATCAGCCCCAGCATTTT.

The chain uses TRBV11-2 and TRBJ2-7, with TRBD1 identical over 9 bases. The ends lost 6 bases at V and 3 bases at J; junction bases unmatched: 9. The CDR3 loop spans 15 amino acids. Germline V gene lookup returns CDR1 SGHAT and CDR2 FQNNGV. CDR3 sequence reads: CASRSSTGGDYEQYF. DNA of the CDR3: TGTGCCAGCAGGTCCTCTACAGGGGGCGACTACGAGCAGTACTTC.

The rearrangement uses TRBV5-6 and TRBJ2-2, with D uncertain. Trimming pared 2 bases from V and 6 bases from J, leaving 5 bases between. Germline V lookup: CDR1 SGHDT, CDR2 YYEEEE. This CDR3 contains 12 residues. The CDR3 coding sequence is TGTGCCAGCAGCTTCGCGTCCGGGGAGCTGTTTTTT. Its protein is CASSFASGELFF.

The CDR3 DNA reads as TGTGCCAGCAGCGACAGGTCAAACACCGGGGAGCTGTTTTTT. Amino acid sequence: CASSDRSNTGELFF. The J gene is TRBJ2-2, the V gene TRBV7-9; D is perhaps TRBD1 (6 bases). From germline, CDR1 is SEHNR and CDR2 FQNEAQ (reference sequence). Deletions cut 5 bases from V and 2 bases from J, with 9 bases between. CDR3 length equals 14 residues.

This chain links TRBV10-2 with TRBJ1-6, with 8 bases identical to TRBD1. The ends lost 3 bases at V and 7 bases at J; junction bases unmatched: 8. Germline assignment: CDR1 WSHSY and CDR2 SAAADI. The CDR3 totals 16 residues. CDR3 loop: CASSDYRTGRNSPLHF. For the CDR3, the DNA is TGCGCCAGCAGTGACTACCGGACAGGGCGGAATTCACCCCTCCACTTT.

The chain employs TRBV3-1 (or the pseudogene TRBV3-2) and TRBJ1-1; TRBD1 matches 8 bases. This CDR3 region has 15 residues. Germline V gene lookup returns CDR1 LGHDT and CDR2 YNNKEL (reference sequence). V dropped 1 base and J dropped 1; count of bases not matched to a gene: 2. CDR3 region: CASSQGQGTNTEAFF. The CDR3 coding sequence is TGTGCCAGCAGCCAAGGACAGGGGACGAACACTGAAGCTTTCTTT.

The rearrangement links TRBV28 to TRBJ1-2; 7 bases are shared with TRBD1. The ends lost 6 bases at V and 4 bases at J; junction bases unmatched: 20. Germline lookup yields CDR1 MDHEN and CDR2 SYDVKM. The CDR3 sequence is 18 residues long. CDR3 sequence reads: CASRPPHRGNGPGYGYTF. The CDR3 DNA sequence: TGTGCCAGCAGACCACCCCACAGGGGCAACGGACCAGGCTATGGCTACACCTTC.

In regard to this clone: The same CDR3 also results from other DNA sequences found in this sample. This rearrangement joins TRBV28 to TRBJ2-2; D is ambiguous. The germline V gene encodes CDR1 MDHEN and CDR2 SYDVKM. CDR3 length: 12 residues. V lost 4 bases, J lost 4 bases, and 4 bases lay in between. CDR3 coding DNA: TGTGCCAGCAGTTCCAGCACCGGGGAGCTGTTTTTT. Translated: CASSSSTGELFF. Variable domain in full (rest from reference TRBV28 and TRBJ2-2): DVKVTQSSRYLVKRTGEKVFLECVQDMDHENMFWYRQDPGLGLRLIYFSYDVKMKEKGDIPEGYSVSREKKERFSLILESASTNQTSMYLCASSSSTGELFFGEGSRLTVL.

The rearrangement joins TRBV3-1 (or the pseudogene TRBV3-2) to TRBJ2-5, with TRBD2 identical over 7 bases. Per the germline V gene, CDR1 is LGHDT and CDR2 is YNNKEL (reference sequence). Trimming at V came to 2 bases and at J to 5 bases, leaving 8 bases not matched to a gene. The CDR3 runs 15 residues. The CDR3 region has the DNA TGTGCCAGCAGCCAATTTGCGGGAGCACCGGAGACCCAGTACTTC. It translates to CASSQFAGAPETQYF.

The V call is TRBV6-5, the J call TRBJ2-3, with D maybe TRBD1 (5 bases). There are 14 residues in the CDR3. V shed 2 bases and J shed 1 base, with 7 bases lying between them. Germline assignment: CDR1 MNHEY and CDR2 SVGAGI. The DNA of the CDR3 is TGTGCCAGCAGTTACATAGGGGGCACAGATACGCAGTATTTT. It specifies CASSYIGGTDTQYF.

Turning to this clone: Mismatch with germline at one junction end may stem from a read error. This chain connects TRBV11-2 to TRBJ2-2; possibly TRBD2 for D (6 bases). The germline V gene has CDR1 SGHAT and CDR2 FQNNGV. The CDR3 has 14 residues. The CDR3 spells CASRLVFGGGELFF. DNA for the CDR3: TGTGCCAGCAGATTAGTATTCGGGGGCGGGGAGCTGTTTTTT.

Here the CDR3 DNA reads TGTGCCAGCAGTTTATGGGCTTTGGGACAGGGGAAGGGGAATGAAAAACTGTTTTTT. Translated, it gives CASSLWALGQGKGNEKLFF. This chain connects TRBV28 to TRBJ1-4; 10 bases are shared with TRBD1. The junction had 12 bases not matched to a gene; V was cut back by 0 bases and J by 5 bases. Germline-derived CDR1 and CDR2 are MDHEN and SYDVKM. This CDR3 has 19 residues.

The chain joins TRBV11-2 to TRBJ2-5; possible D gene TRBD2, 5 bases. This CDR3 comprises 13 residues. Trimming removed 2 bases at V and 1 base at J, with 5 bases between. Looked up from germline, CDR1 is SGHAT and CDR2 is FQNNGV. The DNA of the CDR3 is TGTGCCAGCAGCTTACGGGGCCAAGAGACCCAGTACTTC. The encoded protein is CASSLRGQETQYF. The complete variable domain, with remaining parts taken from reference TRBV11-2 and TRBJ2-5, reads EAGVAQSPRYKIIEKRQSVAFWCNPISGHATLYWYQQILGQGPKLLIQFQNNGVVDDSQLPKDRFSAERLKGVDSTLKIQPAKLEDSAVYLCASSLRGQETQYFGPGTRLLVL.

The chain recombines TRBV27 with TRBJ1-1; TRBD1 agrees at 9 bases. This CDR3 has 14 residues. The germline gives CDR1 MNHEY, CDR2 SMNVEV (reference sequence). V dropped 8 bases and J dropped 6; count of bases not matched to a gene: 10. The CDR3 DNA reads as TGTGCCAGCCGCCTGGCCGGGACAGGGTCTGAAGCTTTCTTT. Its protein is CASRLAGTGSEAFF.

V gene TRBV30 combines with J gene TRBJ2-3; 7 bases map to TRBD2. CDR3 length: 15 amino acids. Germline V CDR1 and CDR2: GTSNPN, SVGIG (reference sequence). The junction had 6 bases not matched to a gene; V was cut back by 0 bases and J by 3 bases. CDR3 protein: CAWSVGRGLTDTQYF. The DNA of the CDR3 is TGTGCCTGGAGTGTAGGGCGGGGGTTGACAGATACGCAGTATTTT. The full variable domain, its missing parts supplied by reference TRBV30 and TRBJ2-3, is SQTIHQWPATLVQPVGSPLSLECTVEGTSNPNLYWYRQAAGRGLQLLFYSVGIGQISSEVPQNLSASRPQDRQFILSSKKLLLSDSGFYLCAWSVGRGLTDTQYFGPGTRLTVL.

The chain carries TRBV28 and TRBJ2-7; the match to TRBD1 covers 8 bases. This CDR3 is 14 amino acids long. Germline CDR1 is MDHEN and CDR2 is SYDVKM. V lost 7 bases to trimming and J lost 3 bases; unmatched junction nucleotides: 8. CDR3 coding DNA: TGTGCCAGCACCCCGGGGACAGGTCGCTACGAGCAGTACTTC. It translates to CASTPGTGRYEQYF.

The CDR3 reads CASSLRVSGANVLTF. The CDR3 DNA sequence: TGTGCCAGCAGCTTACGGGTCTCTGGGGCCAACGTCCTGACTTTC. The chain combines TRBV7-2 with TRBJ2-6; D gene ambiguous. The CDR3 contains 15 residues. V was cut by 2 bases and J by 0 bases, with 5 bases left in between. CDR1 and CDR2 (germline): SGHTA, FQGNSA.

This chain joins TRBV6-5 and TRBJ2-7; D may be TRBD2 (7 bases). Germline lookup yields CDR1 MNHEY and CDR2 SVGAGI. The CDR3 loop spans 14 amino acids. Trimming stripped 7 bases from V and 10 bases from J, with 23 bases between. The CDR3 protein is CASTAVGGPSPQYF. Here the CDR3 DNA reads TGTGCCAGCACCGCCGTCGGGGGGCCCTCACCACAGTACTTC.

The chain joins TRBV28 to TRBJ1-6, with D perhaps TRBD1 (6 bases). Per the germline V gene, CDR1 is MDHEN and CDR2 is SYDVKM. The CDR3 has 16 amino acids. Trimming took off 2 bases at V and 0 bases at J, with 8 bases between the two ends. Here the CDR3 reads CASSLLGASYNSPLHF. In nucleotides, the CDR3 is TGTGCCAGCAGTTTACTGGGGGCCTCCTATAATTCACCCCTCCACTTT.

This chain uses TRBV5-1 with TRBJ2-2; D gene unclear. The CDR3 loop spans 12 amino acids. Germline V gene sequence: CDR1 SGHRS, CDR2 YFSETQ. V shed 4 bases and J shed 2 bases, with 3 bases lying between them. CDR3 nucleotides: TGCGCCAGCAGCCTCAACACCGGGGAGCTGTTTTTT. As protein: CASSLNTGELFF.

The rearrangement uses TRBV5-5 and TRBJ2-1; TRBD2 might be the D (6 bases). Between the trimmed V and J ends, which lost 4 bases and 10 bases, there was a span of 9 bases. The CDR3 is made up of 11 amino acids. Germline loops: CDR1 SGHKS, CDR2 YYEKEE (reference sequence). The CDR3 region is CASSREVEQFF. CDR3 in DNA: TGTGCCAGCAGCAGGGAGGTGGAGCAGTTCTTC. Using reference TRBV5-5 and TRBJ2-1 for the parts outside the CDR3, the full variable domain is DAGVTQSPTHLIKTRGQQVTLRCSPISGHKSVSWYQQVLGQGPQFIFQYYEKEERGRGNFPDRFSARQFPNYSSELNVNALLLGDSALYLCASSREVEQFFGPGTRLTVL.

The chain recombines TRBV3-1 (or the pseudogene TRBV3-2) with TRBJ2-1; D is unresolved. Deletions cut 2 bases from V and 9 bases from J, with 11 bases between. The CDR3 consists of 13 residues. Germline V gene sequence: CDR1 LGHDT, CDR2 YNNKEL (reference sequence). The CDR3 DNA reads as TGTGCCAGCAGCCAATGGTCTTCCAGTGAGCAGTTCTTC. Amino acid sequence: CASSQWSSSEQFF.

The V call is TRBV24-1, the J call TRBJ2-1; 12 bases map to TRBD2. The J segment lost 0 bases and the V segment lost 9 bases, leaving 2 bases of the junction unmatched. This CDR3 is 15 amino acids long. In germline, CDR1 is KGHDR, CDR2 SFDVKD. CDR3 in DNA: TGTGCCACCCAGGGACTAGCGGGCTCCTACAATGAGCAGTTCTTC. Translating gives CATQGLAGSYNEQFF.

The chain has TRBV28 and TRBJ2-4; 8 nucleotides align to TRBD1. The V gene's germline CDR1 is MDHEN and CDR2 SYDVKM. This CDR3 is 17 amino acids long. V lost 6 bases and J lost 5; bases outside the gene matches: 15. The CDR3 loop is CASRTGSRGRGENIQYF. For the CDR3, the DNA is TGTGCCAGCAGGACAGGTTCCAGGGGGCGCGGGGAAAACATTCAGTACTTC. Complete variable domain (other parts from reference TRBV28 and TRBJ2-4): DVKVTQSSRYLVKRTGEKVFLECVQDMDHENMFWYRQDPGLGLRLIYFSYDVKMKEKGDIPEGYSVSREKKERFSLILESASTNQTSMYLCASRTGSRGRGENIQYFGAGTRLSVL.

The chain recombines TRBV5-1 with TRBJ2-3; 8 nucleotides line up with TRBD1. The CDR3 runs 16 residues. CDR1 is SGHRS, CDR2 YFSETQ, per germline. After removal of 0 bases from V and 4 bases from J, the junction contained 7 bases not matched to a gene. The CDR3 spells CASSLGQGANADTQYF. The CDR3 DNA is TGCGCCAGCAGCTTGGGTCAGGGGGCAAACGCAGATACGCAGTATTTT.